This passage covers 21 T cell receptor beta chains from one sample sequenced in a study of T-cell memory formation after mild COVID-19. MiXCR, run by TCRdb on the 5' RACE reads, gives a single entry per CDR3 protein. The data contain 300,000 to 400,000 distinct CDR3 sequences, about 15% of them singletons. The sequenced material came from PBMCs or a T cell subset sorted from them (not recorded which). These receptors were collected from a man between 18 and 29 years old who had mild COVID-19 (a few samples of this study predate the infection). Cell type and time point are not known.

This clonotype came up a few times. The rearrangement joins TRBV6-6 to TRBJ2-3; weak D call: TRBD1 (6 bases). CDR1 is MNHNY and CDR2 is SVGAGI in the germline V gene (reference sequence). The CDR3 length is 13 residues. The V end was cut by 6 bases, the J end by 3 bases, with 10 bases between. DNA of the CDR3: TGTGCCAGCAGACTGACAGGTACAGATACGCAGTATTTT. The encoded protein is CASRLTGTDTQYF.

V usage is TRBV7-9 and J usage is TRBJ2-7; D not certain. Germline CDR1 and CDR2: SEHNR and FQNEAQ (reference sequence). Trimming stripped 5 bases from V and 5 bases from J, with 4 bases between. CDR3 length equals 10 residues. The CDR3 sequence is CASSRNEQYV. The CDR3 DNA is TGTGCCAGCAGCCGGAACGAGCAGTACGTC.

This clonotype appeared many times. The chain carries TRBV7-9 and TRBJ2-1; unclear D gene. The length of the CDR3 is 12 residues. CDR1 is SEHNR, CDR2 FQNEAQ, per germline (reference sequence). Between the trimmed V and J ends, which lost 1 base and 7 bases, there was a span of 5 bases. In DNA form, the CDR3 reads TGTGCCAGCAGCTTAGGGGCTAATGAGCAGTTCTTC. It specifies CASSLGANEQFF.

This clonotype has just a few counts. V usage is TRBV7-3 and J usage is TRBJ2-1; D remains unclear. V was pared by 5 bases and J by 9 bases, with 20 bases between. The germline CDR1 and CDR2 sequences are SGHTA and FQGTGA. The CDR3 spans 15 residues. CDR3 sequence: CASSVYGSPQGEQFF. DNA of the CDR3: TGTGCCAGCAGCGTCTACGGGTCCCCACAAGGTGAGCAGTTCTTC.

This clonotype was detected only a few times. J is TRBJ1-4 and V is TRBV12-3 or TRBV12-4; maybe TRBD1 (6 bases). The CDR3 spans 15 residues. V lost 6 bases to trimming and J lost 8 bases, with 19 bases between them. CDR3 in DNA: TGTGCCAGCAGCAACGCTCCGGACAGAGGGGAAAAACTGTTTTTT. This gives the protein CASSNAPDRGEKLFF.

A single count supports this clonotype. J is TRBJ1-3 and V is TRBV5-1, with D possibly TRBD1 on 5 matching bases. CDR1 is SGHRS, CDR2 YFSETQ, per germline. The V and J ends lost 2 bases and 0 bases respectively, with 6 bases between them. This CDR3 contains 14 residues. The CDR3 is CASSLQVSGNTIYF. CDR3 DNA sequence: TGCGCCAGCAGCTTACAGGTCTCTGGAAACACCATATATTTT.

The chain uses TRBV5-1 and TRBJ1-2, with a tentative D call TRBD1 (5 bases). Germline V gene lookup returns CDR1 SGHRS and CDR2 YFSETQ. This CDR3 has 13 amino acids. With 6 bases removed from V and 3 bases from J, the gap between germline ends came to 12 bases. This CDR3 is CASNEGRDYGYTF. The CDR3 bases are TGCGCCAGCAACGAGGGCAGGGACTATGGCTACACCTTC.

J is TRBJ1-1 and V is TRBV11-2; D may be TRBD1 (6 bases). V lost 4 bases to trimming and J lost 4 bases, with 10 bases between them. Germline assignment: CDR1 SGHAT and CDR2 FQNNGV. This CDR3 has 13 residues. The CDR3 DNA sequence: TGTGCCAGCAGCTGGGACATAGTCACTGAAGCTTTCTTT. It yields the protein CASSWDIVTEAFF.

This clonotype appeared a few times. The chain joins TRBV7-2 to TRBJ2-5, with 9 positions matching TRBD2. There are 15 residues in the CDR3. The germline CDR1 and CDR2 sequences are SGHTA and FQGNSA. Germline trimming cut 0 bases from V and 7 bases from J; bases unmatched to any gene: 6. The CDR3 spells CASSLASGGGGTQYF. The CDR3 coding sequence is TGTGCCAGCAGCTTAGCTAGCGGGGGAGGCGGGACCCAGTACTTC.

This clonotype has ten or more counts. The V gene is TRBV7-9, the J gene TRBJ2-1, with D hard to call. The CDR3 sequence is 14 residues long. Looked up from germline, CDR1 is SEHNR and CDR2 is FQNEAQ (reference sequence). V lost 5 bases, J lost 7 bases, and 15 bases lay in between. In nucleotides, the CDR3 is TGTGCCAGCAGCCAGCACCGCCTGGGTAATGAGCAGTTCTTC. It specifies CASSQHRLGNEQFF. Drawing the rest from reference TRBV7-9 and TRBJ2-1, the complete variable domain is DTGVSQNPRHKITKRGQNVTFRCDPISEHNRLYWYRQTLGQGPEFLTYFQNEAQLEKSRLLSDRFSAERPKGSFSTLEIQRTEQGDSAMYLCASSQHRLGNEQFFGPGTRLTVL.

In this sample, this clonotype turned up a few times. The chain links TRBV7-7 to TRBJ2-7, with no clear D. Germline assignment: CDR1 SSHAT and CDR2 FNYEAQ (reference sequence). This CDR3 spans 12 amino acids. This CDR3 is CATSPCFHEQYV. CDR3 nucleotides: TGTGCTACCTCCCCCTGTTTTCACGAGCAGTACGTC.

This clonotype was counted many times. This sequence joins TRBV7-3 and TRBJ2-3; 7 bases fit TRBD2. Germline V CDR1 and CDR2: SGHTA, FQGTGA. Unmatched junction bases numbered 3, after V lost 3 bases and J lost 3 bases. The CDR3 extends over 14 amino acids. Written as DNA, the CDR3 is TGTGCCAGCAGCTTGTCGGGGGGTACAGATACGCAGTATTTT. It specifies CASSLSGGTDTQYF.

The chain employs TRBV6-5 and TRBJ1-5, with TRBD1 matching 9 bases. With V trimmed by 6 bases and J by 9 bases, 6 bases remained unmatched. The germline V gene has CDR1 MNHEY and CDR2 SVGAGI. The CDR3 spans 13 residues. This CDR3 is CASRGTGGRPQHF. The CDR3 DNA reads TGTGCCAGCAGAGGTACAGGGGGCCGGCCCCAGCATTTT.

The rearrangement uses TRBV27 and TRBJ1-2; no clear D. The CDR3 totals 15 residues. Germline loops: CDR1 MNHEY, CDR2 SMNVEV (reference sequence). Deletions cut 7 bases from V and 6 bases from J, with 21 bases between. This chain's CDR3 is CASTTLTRAFDGYTF. The CDR3 bases are TGTGCCAGCACCACATTAACTCGGGCGTTCGATGGCTACACCTTC.

Points on this clonotype: The junction differs from germline at one of its ends, possibly a read error. The chain combines TRBV12-5 with TRBJ1-2; 9 nucleotides line up with TRBD1. Per the germline V gene, CDR1 is LGHNT and CDR2 is FRNRAP. The CDR3 has 11 amino acids. The CDR3 region has the DNA TGCGAGACAGGGGGTGGTGATGGCTACACCTTC. Protein: CETGGGDGYTF.

This rearrangement joins TRBV20-1 to TRBJ1-2; 10 bases are shared with TRBD1. CDR3 length: 12 residues. Looked up from germline, CDR1 is DFQATT and CDR2 is SNEGSKA (reference sequence). Losses at the gene ends were 5 bases for V and 6 bases for J; bases not matched to a gene: 3. The CDR3 region is CSAQGQGDGYTF. The CDR3 DNA reads as TGCAGTGCTCAAGGACAGGGGGATGGCTACACCTTC.

A few counts support this clonotype. This CDR3 reads CATSDPGQDADTQYF. Here the CDR3 DNA reads TGTGCCACCAGTGATCCAGGACAGGATGCAGATACGCAGTATTTT. The chain carries TRBV24-1 and TRBJ2-3; 7 bases match TRBD1. The V and J ends lost 3 bases and 4 bases, in that order; junction bases with no gene match: 6. CDR1 is KGHDR, CDR2 SFDVKD, per germline. The CDR3 covers 15 residues.

This clonotype was detected only a few times. The CDR3 DNA is TGTGCCAGTAGTATGGGTCGGGACAGAAATAATCAGCCCCAGCATTTT. This gives the protein CASSMGRDRNNQPQHF. The chain couples TRBV19 to TRBJ1-5, with 7 bases identical to TRBD1. CDR3 length equals 16 residues. The ends lost 3 bases at V and 4 bases at J; junction bases unmatched: 9. Germline lookup yields CDR1 LNHDA and CDR2 SQIVND (reference sequence).

This clonotype appeared a few times. The rearrangement links TRBV4-1 to TRBJ1-2; tentative D call: TRBD1 (5 bases). Germline V gene lookup returns CDR1 MGHRA and CDR2 YSYEKL. Trimming stripped 7 bases from V and 1 base from J, with 19 bases between. The CDR3 contains 16 residues. The CDR3 DNA reads as TGCGCCAGCACGCGTTTCGCAGGGCTCCTTAACTATGGCTACACCTTC. The encoded protein is CASTRFAGLLNYGYTF.

V usage is TRBV12-3 or TRBV12-4 and J usage is TRBJ1-2; D not certain. The CDR3 is made up of 14 amino acids. Trimming removed 6 bases at V and 3 bases at J, with 14 bases between. The CDR3 DNA is TGTGCCAGCAGCCGCCCACCGGGAGACTATGGCTACACCTTC. Its protein product is CASSRPPGDYGYTF.

J is TRBJ1-3 and V is TRBV4-3; D possibly corresponds to TRBD1 (5 bases). V lost 0 bases, J lost 8 bases, and 14 bases lay in between. CDR1 and CDR2 from the germline V gene are LGHNA and YSLEER. The CDR3 totals 15 residues. CDR3 nucleotides: TGCGCCAGCAGCCAAGATTTGTTGCGAGGGGACACCATATATTTT. Translated, it gives CASSQDLLRGDTIYF.